This TCR beta chain was recorded in a study of immune evolution from preneoplasia to lung adenocarcinoma. The CDR3 runs to 15 residues. V lost 2 bases and J lost 6; bases outside the gene matches: 1. Looked up from germline, CDR1 is KGHSH and CDR2 is LQKENI. The repertoire was sequenced with immunoSEQ multiplex PCR; TCRdb's copy has only in-frame clones and lacks some. The repertoire includes around 2,000 clones, 85% of them detected once, and more than 15% sits in the top ten. The chain joins TRBV18 to TRBJ2-1; the match to TRBD2 covers 13 bases. The receptor was isolated from a person aged 60 to 80 with lung adenocarcinoma. Sequencing was carried out using FFPE adjacent normal lung tissue. The CDR3 DNA sequence: TGTGCCAGCTCACCAACTAGCGGGGGGGCCAATGAGCAGTTCTTC. This sequence encodes CASSPTSGGANEQFF.